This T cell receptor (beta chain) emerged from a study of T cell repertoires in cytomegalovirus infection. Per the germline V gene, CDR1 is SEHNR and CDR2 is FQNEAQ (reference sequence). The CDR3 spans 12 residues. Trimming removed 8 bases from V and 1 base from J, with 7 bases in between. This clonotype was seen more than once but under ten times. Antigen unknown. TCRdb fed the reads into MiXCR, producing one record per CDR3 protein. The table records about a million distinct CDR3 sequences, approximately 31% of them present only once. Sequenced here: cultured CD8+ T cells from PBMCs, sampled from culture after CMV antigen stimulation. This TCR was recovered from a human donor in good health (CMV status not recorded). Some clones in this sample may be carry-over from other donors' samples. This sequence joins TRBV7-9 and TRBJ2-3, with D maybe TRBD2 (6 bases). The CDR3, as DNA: TGTGCCAGCGAGCGGGGCACAGATACGCAGTATTTT. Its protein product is CASERGTDTQYF.